These 17 T cell receptor beta chains share one sample of origin, sequenced in a study of T cells in Graves' hyperthyroidism and ophthalmopathy (dated by TCRdb to between 2018 and 2020). Library prep was done by multiplex PCR. The instrument was an Illumina HiSeq 2000. Amplification of TCR beta CDR3 regions was carried out from RNA transcripts. The first round of RT-PCR for the TCR CDR3 was performed with the HTBI primer set and the Qiagen OneStep RT-PCR kit. Using fastp trimming at Q25 and MiXCR clonotype assembly, TCRdb reanalyzed the public sequencing data and kept in-frame beta chains. Rows merge per CDR3 protein into single entries with the most common DNA and genes. Present in this sample are under 350,000 distinct CDR3 sequences, approximately 22% of which were seen just once. The ten largest clones capture about 50% of the sample. The sample comprised blood. These receptors were collected from a woman aged 45-59 years with Graves' hyperthyroidism.

This clonotype was detected ten times or more. This chain links TRBV11-3 with TRBJ2-5; D is unclear. Trimming took 1 base from V and 3 from J, leaving 12 bases between them. The CDR3 is 15 amino acids. Germline loops: CDR1 SGHNT, CDR2 YENEEA. CDR3 amino acids: CASSLGQMEKETQYF. The CDR3 DNA reads TGTGCCAGCAGCTTAGGGCAAATGGAGAAAGAGACCCAGTACTTC.

This clonotype was counted many times. The CDR3 nucleotides are TGTGCCAGCAGCTTAGTAGGCACTAATGAAAAACTGTTTTTT. As protein: CASSLVGTNEKLFF. This chain joins TRBV7-9 and TRBJ1-4; no definite D call. In germline, CDR1 is SEHNR, CDR2 FQNEAQ (reference sequence). V was pared by 1 base and J by 2 bases, with 5 bases between. The CDR3 totals 14 residues. The whole variable domain, remainder taken from reference TRBV7-9 and TRBJ1-4, is DTGVSQNPRHKITKRGQNVTFRCDPISEHNRLYWYRQTLGQGPEFLTYFQNEAQLEKSRLLSDRFSAERPKGSFSTLEIQRTEQGDSAMYLCASSLVGTNEKLFFGSGTQLSVL.

This clonotype was observed many times. This could be a read error, since a much larger clone is one nucleotide away. The CDR3 sequence is CASSLPNYGYTF. The CDR3 region has the DNA TGTGCCAGCAGTTTACCTAACTATGGCTACACCTTC. J is TRBJ1-2 and V is TRBV28; D ambiguous. Germline V gives CDR1 MDHEN, CDR2 SYDVKM. This CDR3 has 12 residues. The ends were cut back, 2 bases at V and 0 bases at J, with 1 base in the middle.

At least ten counts were recorded for this clonotype. This chain connects TRBV20-1 to TRBJ1-2, with D unresolved. The CDR3 contains 14 residues. The germline V gene has CDR1 DFQATT and CDR2 SNEGSKA (reference sequence). Trimming removed 0 bases from V and 1 base from J, with 9 bases in between. The CDR3 DNA is TGCAGTGCTAGAGACCTCCTACTTAACTATGGCTACACCTTC. Its translation: CSARDLLLNYGYTF.

For this clonotype: A read error may explain this, as a much larger clone is one base away. V is TRBV12-3 or TRBV12-4 and J is TRBJ2-7; no reliable D call. The CDR3 extends over 12 amino acids. CDR3 sequence (DNA): TGTGCCAGCAGTTTCGGTCTCAACGAGCGGTACTTC. Protein product: CASSFGLNERYF.

Details on this clonotype: Given a much more abundant clone one base away, this may be a read error. The V call is TRBV27, the J call TRBJ2-3; TRBD2 is a possible D gene (7 bases). The CDR3 has 16 residues. V was cut by 3 bases and J by 2 bases, with 15 bases left in between. The germline gives CDR1 MNHEY, CDR2 SMNVEV (reference sequence). CDR3 in amino acids: CASSFGMRGHTDTQYF. In DNA, the CDR3 is TGTGCCAGCAGTTTTGGTATGCGGGGGCACACAGATACGCAGTATTTT.

The chain recombines TRBV20-1 with TRBJ1-3; D gene unclear. CDR1 and CDR2 from the germline V gene are DFQATT and SNEGSKA (reference sequence). V lost 1 base to trimming and J lost 0 bases, with 7 bases between them. The CDR3 is 14 residues long. CDR3 sequence (DNA): TGCAGTGCTAGAGCTCAATACTCTGGAAACACCATATATTTT. It is translated as CSARAQYSGNTIYF.

This clonotype occurred many times. The gene calls are TRBV11-3 and TRBJ2-5, with D perhaps TRBD1 or TRBD2 (6 bases each). Germline lookup yields CDR1 SGHNT and CDR2 YENEEA. The V and J ends lost 1 base and 2 bases respectively, with 8 bases between them. This CDR3 is built from 14 residues. The CDR3 DNA follows: TGTGCCAGCAGCTTAGCGGGGGCGCAAGAGACCCAGTACTTC. This sequence encodes CASSLAGAQETQYF.

At least ten counts were recorded for this clonotype. CDR3 sequence (DNA): TGTGCCAGCAGCAATTCAGGGGGCGAAGCTTTCTTT. It is translated as CASSNSGGEAFF. J is TRBJ1-1 and V is TRBV12-3 or TRBV12-4; 8 bases fit TRBD1. With V trimmed by 6 bases and J by 8 bases, 5 bases remained unmatched. This CDR3 comprises 12 residues.

This clonotype was found many times. The rearrangement joins TRBV18 to TRBJ2-3; D call uncertain. CDR3 length equals 15 residues. Trimming stripped 1 base from V and 6 bases from J, with 14 bases between. The germline CDR1 and CDR2 sequences are KGHSH and LQKENI. In DNA form, the CDR3 reads TGTGCCAGCTCACCACGGGATATCTCTCTGGATACGCAGTATTTT. This gives the protein CASSPRDISLDTQYF.

This sequence joins TRBV4-1 and TRBJ2-7; 7 nucleotides align to TRBD1. After removal of 1 base from V and 5 bases from J, the junction contained 5 bases not matched to a gene. CDR1 and CDR2 (germline): MGHRA, YSYEKL. The CDR3 extends over 14 amino acids. In nucleotides, the CDR3 is TGCGCCAGCAGCCAAGTTGGACAGGTTCACGAGCAGTACTTC. Its protein is CASSQVGQVHEQYF.

V and J are TRBV6-2 or TRBV6-3 and TRBJ2-4, with 9 bases fitting TRBD2. This CDR3 has 14 amino acids. The germline CDR1 and CDR2 sequences are MNHEY and SVGEGT. Trimming removed 8 bases from V and 3 bases from J; junction bases left unmatched: 5. This CDR3 is CASLPSGVKNIQYF. Written as DNA, the CDR3 is TGTGCCAGCCTTCCTAGCGGGGTCAAAAACATTCAGTACTTC.

This clonotype showed up many times. The rearrangement joins TRBV6-1 to TRBJ2-3; D is undetermined. Germline V gene data show CDR1 as MNHNS and CDR2 as SASEGT. V lost 7 bases and J lost 3, with 5 bases in between. The CDR3 spans 11 residues. The CDR3 protein is CASTETDTQYF. The CDR3 nucleotides are TGTGCCAGCACCGAAACAGATACGCAGTATTTT.

In DNA form, the CDR3 reads TGTGCCAGCAGCGCAGGGGGACAGGGATCGGATGGCTACACCTTC. As protein: CASSAGGQGSDGYTF. The rearrangement links TRBV9 to TRBJ1-2; TRBD1 agrees at 9 bases. V was clipped by 3 bases and J by 6 bases; unmatched bases: 9. Germline CDR1 and CDR2: SGDLS and YYNGEE. This CDR3 spans 15 amino acids.

Concerning this clonotype itself: A read error may explain this, as a much larger clone is one base away. The chain couples TRBV5-1 to TRBJ1-1, with 9 bases fitting TRBD1. Per germline, CDR1 SGHRS and CDR2 YFSETQ. This CDR3 region has 15 residues. CDR3 amino acids: CVSSLNRGRGTEAFF. As DNA, the CDR3 is TGCGTCAGCAGCCTGAACAGGGGGCGGGGCACTGAAGCTTTCTTT.

The chain joins TRBV28 to TRBJ2-2, with TRBD2 identical over 15 bases. Looked up from germline, CDR1 is MDHEN and CDR2 is SYDVKM. This CDR3 has 16 amino acids. J was trimmed by 5 bases and V by 9 bases; bases with no gene match: 7. CDR3 loop: CASWTSGRGRTGELFF. The CDR3 DNA reads as TGTGCCAGTTGGACTAGCGGGAGGGGAAGAACCGGGGAGCTGTTTTTT.

The table lists this clonotype with many counts. This chain links TRBV6-1 with TRBJ1-5; unclear D gene. V was shortened by 8 bases and J by 6 bases, with 17 bases between the two germline ends. CDR3 length equals 14 residues. Germline CDR1 is MNHNS and CDR2 is SASEGT. The CDR3 DNA is TGTGCCAGCGCGGTCCGAGACCCCCGTCAGCCCCAGCATTTT. Encoded protein: CASAVRDPRQPQHF.